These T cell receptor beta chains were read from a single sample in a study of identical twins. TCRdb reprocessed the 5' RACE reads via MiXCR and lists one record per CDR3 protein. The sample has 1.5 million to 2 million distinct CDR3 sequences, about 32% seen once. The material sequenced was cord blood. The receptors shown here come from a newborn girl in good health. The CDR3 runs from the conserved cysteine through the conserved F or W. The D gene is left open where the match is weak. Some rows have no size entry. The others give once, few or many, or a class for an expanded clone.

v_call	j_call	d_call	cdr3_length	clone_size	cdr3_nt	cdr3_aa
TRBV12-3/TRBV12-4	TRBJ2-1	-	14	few	TGTGCCAGCAGTTTAATGGCGTCCTGGGATGAGCAGTTCTTC	CASSLMASWDEQFF
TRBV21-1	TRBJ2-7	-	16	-	TGTGCCAGCAGCAACCGACCAGTTCCTAGGTACAATGAGCAGTACTTC	CASSNRPVPRYNEQYF
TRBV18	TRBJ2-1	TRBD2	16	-	TGTGCCAGCTCACCATCGCTAGCGGGGGCGGGGAATGAGCAGTTCTTC	CASSPSLAGAGNEQFF
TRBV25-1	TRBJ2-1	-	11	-	TGTGCCAGCAGTGCCACATACGAGCAGTTCTTC	CASSATYEQFF
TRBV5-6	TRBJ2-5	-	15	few	TGTGCCAGCAGCTTAAAGGGATGGTACCAAGAGACCCAGTACTTC	CASSLKGWYQETQYF
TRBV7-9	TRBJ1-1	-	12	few	TGTGCCAGCAGCACGAGACTCACTGAAGCTTTCTTT	CASSTRLTEAFF
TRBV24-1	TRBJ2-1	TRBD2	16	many	TGTGCCACCAGTGATGCCGGGACTAGCGCCTACAATGAGCAGTTCTTC	CATSDAGTSAYNEQFF
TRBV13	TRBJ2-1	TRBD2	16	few	TGTGCCAGCAGCCCGGGACTAGCGCCTTTCTACAATGAGCAGTTCTTC	CASSPGLAPFYNEQFF
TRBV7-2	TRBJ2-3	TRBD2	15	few	TGTGCCAGCAGCGCCACTAGCGCAAGCACAGATACGCAGTATTTT	CASSATSASTDTQYF
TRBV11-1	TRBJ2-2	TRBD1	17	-	TGTGCCAGCAGCCCCACCGGGACAGCCTACTCCACCGGGGAGCTGTTTTTT	CASSPTGTAYSTGELFF
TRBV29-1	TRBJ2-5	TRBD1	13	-	TGCAGCGTTATAAGGGGACAGGGAGAGACCCAGTCCTTC	CSVIRGQGETQSF